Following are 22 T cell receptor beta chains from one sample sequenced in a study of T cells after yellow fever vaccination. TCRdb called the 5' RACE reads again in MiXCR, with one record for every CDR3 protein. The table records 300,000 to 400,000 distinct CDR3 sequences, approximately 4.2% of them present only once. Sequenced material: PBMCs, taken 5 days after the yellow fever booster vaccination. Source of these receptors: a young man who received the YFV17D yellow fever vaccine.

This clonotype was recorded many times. The CDR3 is CASSSRDRGYNEQFF. CDR3 nucleotide sequence: TGTGCCAGCAGTTCCCGGGACAGGGGATACAATGAGCAGTTCTTC. The chain employs TRBV28 and TRBJ2-1; TRBD1 matches at 10 bases. CDR3 size: 15 residues. Germline V gene data show CDR1 as MDHEN and CDR2 as SYDVKM. J lost 4 bases, V lost 4 bases, and 4 bases had no gene match.

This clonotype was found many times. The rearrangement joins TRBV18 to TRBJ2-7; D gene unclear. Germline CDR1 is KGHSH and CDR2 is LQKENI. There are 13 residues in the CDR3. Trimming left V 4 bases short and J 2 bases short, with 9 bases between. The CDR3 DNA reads TGTGCCAGCTCACTCTCCGGCGCCTACGAGCAGTACTTC. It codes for CASSLSGAYEQYF.

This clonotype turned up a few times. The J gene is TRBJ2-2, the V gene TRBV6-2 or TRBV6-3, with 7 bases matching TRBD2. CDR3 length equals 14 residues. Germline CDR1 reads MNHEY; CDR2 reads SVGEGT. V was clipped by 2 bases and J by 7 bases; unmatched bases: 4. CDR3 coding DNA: TGTGCCAGCAGTTACGGGGACTACCGCGGGGAGCTGTTTTTT. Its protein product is CASSYGDYRGELFF.

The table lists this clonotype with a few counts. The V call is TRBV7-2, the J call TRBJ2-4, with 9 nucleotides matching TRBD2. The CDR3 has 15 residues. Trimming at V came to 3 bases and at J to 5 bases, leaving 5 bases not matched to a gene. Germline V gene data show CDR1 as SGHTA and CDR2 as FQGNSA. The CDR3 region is CASSFIAGAQNIQYF. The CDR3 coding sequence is TGTGCCAGCAGCTTCATAGCGGGGGCCCAAAACATTCAGTACTTC.

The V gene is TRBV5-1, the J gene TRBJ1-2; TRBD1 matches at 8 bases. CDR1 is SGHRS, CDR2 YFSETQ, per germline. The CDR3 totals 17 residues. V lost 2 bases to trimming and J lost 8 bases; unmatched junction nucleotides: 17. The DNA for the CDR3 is TGCGCCAGCAGCTTCGTAGGTGGGGCAGGGGGCATCCAAGGCTACACCTTC. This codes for CASSFVGGAGGIQGYTF. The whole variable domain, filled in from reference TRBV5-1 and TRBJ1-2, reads KAGVTQTPRYLIKTRGQQVTLSCSPISGHRSVSWYQQTPGQGLQFLFEYFSETQRNKGNFPGRFSGRQFSNSRSEMNVSTLELGDSALYLCASSFVGGAGGIQGYTFGSGTRLTVV.

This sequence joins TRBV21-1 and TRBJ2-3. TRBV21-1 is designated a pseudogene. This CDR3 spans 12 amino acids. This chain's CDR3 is CASSKATDTQYF. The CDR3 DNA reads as TGTGCCAGCAGCAAAGCGACAGATACGCAGTATTTT.

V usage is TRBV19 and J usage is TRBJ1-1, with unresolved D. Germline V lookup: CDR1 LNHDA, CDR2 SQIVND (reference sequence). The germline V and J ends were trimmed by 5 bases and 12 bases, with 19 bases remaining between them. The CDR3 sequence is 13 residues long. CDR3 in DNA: TGTGCCAGTAGTCGCGAGCCGGCCAGTCCTACTTTCTTT. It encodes CASSREPASPTFF.

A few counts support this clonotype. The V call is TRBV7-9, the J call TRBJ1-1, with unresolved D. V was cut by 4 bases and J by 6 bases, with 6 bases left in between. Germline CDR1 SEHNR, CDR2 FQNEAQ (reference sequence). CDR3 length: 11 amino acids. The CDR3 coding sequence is TGTGCCAGCAGCTCCGGGCCTGAAGCTTTCTTT. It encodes CASSSGPEAFF.

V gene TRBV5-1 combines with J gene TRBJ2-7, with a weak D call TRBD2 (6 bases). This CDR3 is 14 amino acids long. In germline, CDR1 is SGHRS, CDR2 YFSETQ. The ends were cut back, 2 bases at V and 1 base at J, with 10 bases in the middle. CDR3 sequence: CASSFREPSYEQYF. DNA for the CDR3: TGCGCCAGCAGCTTCCGGGAGCCATCCTACGAGCAGTACTTC.

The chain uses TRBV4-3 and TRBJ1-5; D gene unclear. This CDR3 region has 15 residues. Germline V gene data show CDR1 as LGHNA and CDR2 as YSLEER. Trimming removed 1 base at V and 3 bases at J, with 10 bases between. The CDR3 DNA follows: TGCGCCAGCAGCCAAGTTAGGCAGGTCAATCAGCCCCAGCATTTT. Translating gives CASSQVRQVNQPQHF.

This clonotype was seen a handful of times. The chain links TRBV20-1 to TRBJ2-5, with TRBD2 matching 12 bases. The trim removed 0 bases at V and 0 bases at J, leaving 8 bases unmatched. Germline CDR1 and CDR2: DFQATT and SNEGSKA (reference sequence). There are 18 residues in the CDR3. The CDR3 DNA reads TGCAGTGCTAGAGATATCCTAGCGGGGGGGATGTACCAAGAGACCCAGTACTTC. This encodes CSARDILAGGMYQETQYF.

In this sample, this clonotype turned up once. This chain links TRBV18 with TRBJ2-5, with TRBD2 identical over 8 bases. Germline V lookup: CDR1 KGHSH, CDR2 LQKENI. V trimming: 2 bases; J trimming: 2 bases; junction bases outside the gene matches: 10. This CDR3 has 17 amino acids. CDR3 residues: CASSPEGTRGLQETQYF. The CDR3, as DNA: TGTGCCAGCTCACCAGAGGGGACTAGAGGGCTTCAAGAGACCCAGTACTTC.

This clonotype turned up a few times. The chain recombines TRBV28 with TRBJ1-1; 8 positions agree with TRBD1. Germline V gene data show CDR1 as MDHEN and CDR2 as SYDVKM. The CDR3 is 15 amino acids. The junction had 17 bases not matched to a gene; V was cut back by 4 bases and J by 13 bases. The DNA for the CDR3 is TGTGCCAGCAGTTCGGACAGGGTAACGAAGGTACAAAGTTTCTTT. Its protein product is CASSSDRVTKVQSFF.

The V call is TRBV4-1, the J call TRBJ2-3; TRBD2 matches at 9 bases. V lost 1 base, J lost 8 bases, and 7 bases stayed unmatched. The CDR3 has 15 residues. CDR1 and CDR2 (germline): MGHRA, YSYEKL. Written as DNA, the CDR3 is TGCGCCAGCAGCCAAGTAGCGGGGGCTGTTGGTACGCAGTATTTT. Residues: CASSQVAGAVGTQYF.

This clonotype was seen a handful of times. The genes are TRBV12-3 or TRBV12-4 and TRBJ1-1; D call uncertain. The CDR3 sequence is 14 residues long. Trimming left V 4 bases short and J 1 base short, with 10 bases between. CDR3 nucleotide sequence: TGTGCCAGCAGTTCCGACACGGAGAACACTGAAGCTTTCTTT. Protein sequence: CASSSDTENTEAFF.

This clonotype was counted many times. As DNA, the CDR3 is TGTGCCAGCAGTGCCCCAGGGTTTAATTCACCCCTCCACTTT. This translates into CASSAPGFNSPLHF. V usage is TRBV27 and J usage is TRBJ1-6, with D maybe TRBD1 (5 bases). The CDR3 has 14 amino acids. V shed 5 bases and J shed 6 bases, with 11 bases lying between them. CDR1 and CDR2 from the germline V gene are MNHEY and SMNVEV (reference sequence).

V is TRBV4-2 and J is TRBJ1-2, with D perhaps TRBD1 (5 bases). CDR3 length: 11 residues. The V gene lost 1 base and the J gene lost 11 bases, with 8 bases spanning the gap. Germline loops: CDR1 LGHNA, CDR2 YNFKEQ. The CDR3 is CASSQGGEYTF. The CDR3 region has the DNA TGTGCCAGCAGCCAAGGAGGGGAGTACACCTTC.

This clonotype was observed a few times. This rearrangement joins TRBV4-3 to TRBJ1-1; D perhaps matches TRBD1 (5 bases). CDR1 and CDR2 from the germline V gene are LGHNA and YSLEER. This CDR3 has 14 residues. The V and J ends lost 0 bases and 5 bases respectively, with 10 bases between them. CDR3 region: CASSQDRGFTEAFF. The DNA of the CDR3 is TGCGCCAGCAGCCAAGATAGGGGTTTTACTGAAGCTTTCTTT.

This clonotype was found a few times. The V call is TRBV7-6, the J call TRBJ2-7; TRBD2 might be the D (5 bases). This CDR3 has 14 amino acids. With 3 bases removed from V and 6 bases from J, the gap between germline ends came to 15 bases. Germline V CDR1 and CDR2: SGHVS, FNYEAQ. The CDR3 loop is CASSFPGYSSEQYF. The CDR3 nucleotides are TGTGCCAGCAGCTTCCCGGGGTACAGCAGCGAGCAGTACTTC.

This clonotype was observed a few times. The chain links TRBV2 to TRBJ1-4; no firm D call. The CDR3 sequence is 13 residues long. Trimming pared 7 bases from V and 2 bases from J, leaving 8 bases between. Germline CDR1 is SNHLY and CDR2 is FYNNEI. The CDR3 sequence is CASNSRTNEKLFF. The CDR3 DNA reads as TGTGCCAGCAATTCCCGCACTAATGAAAAACTGTTTTTT.

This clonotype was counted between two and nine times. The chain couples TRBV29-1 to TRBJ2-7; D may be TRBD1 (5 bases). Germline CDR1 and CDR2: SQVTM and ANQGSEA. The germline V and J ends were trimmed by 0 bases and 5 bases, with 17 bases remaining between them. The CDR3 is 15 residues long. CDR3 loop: CSVEEDLGRAHEQYF. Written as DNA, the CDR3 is TGCAGCGTTGAAGAGGATTTGGGCAGGGCCCACGAGCAGTACTTC.

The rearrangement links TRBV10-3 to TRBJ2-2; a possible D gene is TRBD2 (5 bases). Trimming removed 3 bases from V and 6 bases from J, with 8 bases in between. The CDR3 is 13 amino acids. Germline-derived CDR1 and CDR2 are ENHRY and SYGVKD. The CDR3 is CAISEPGAGELFF. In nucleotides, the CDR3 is TGTGCCATCAGTGAACCCGGGGCCGGGGAGCTGTTTTTT.